The clone carrying this T cell receptor (beta chain) was seen only a few times. This sample was taken from a study of molecular identifiers for immune sequencing clone quantification. Germline V CDR1 and CDR2: MNHEY, SVGEGT. The V segment lost 5 bases and the J segment 5 bases; nucleotides outside the gene matches: 9. This CDR3 is 14 amino acids long. The authors sorted naive CD8 T cells as CD8+CD4-CCR7+CD45RA+. TCRdb reprocessed the PCR reads via MiXCR and lists one record per CDR3 protein. This table holds about 320,000 distinct CDR3 sequences, around 21% found once. This TCR came from a human donor in good health. Some libraries in this study had Jurkat cell RNA spiked in. Sample: naive CD8+ T cells from blood, with Jurkat cell RNA spiked in. The sample's subset: FACS-sorted CD8+CD4-CCR7+CD45RA+ naive T cells. The genes are TRBV6-2 or TRBV6-3 and TRBJ2-7; 7 bases match TRBD1. CDR3 sequence reads: CASSPGQSSHEQYF. In DNA, the CDR3 is TGTGCCAGCAGTCCGGGACAGTCTAGTCACGAGCAGTACTTC.